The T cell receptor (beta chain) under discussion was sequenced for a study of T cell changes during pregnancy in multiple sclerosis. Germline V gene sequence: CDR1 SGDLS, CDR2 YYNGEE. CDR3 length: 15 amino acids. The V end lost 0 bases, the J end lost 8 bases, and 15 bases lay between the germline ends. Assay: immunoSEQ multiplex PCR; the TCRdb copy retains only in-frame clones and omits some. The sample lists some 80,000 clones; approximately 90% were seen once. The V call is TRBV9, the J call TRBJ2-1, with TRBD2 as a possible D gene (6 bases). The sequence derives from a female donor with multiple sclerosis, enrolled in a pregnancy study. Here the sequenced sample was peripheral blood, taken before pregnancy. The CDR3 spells CASSVVHGGVDEQFF. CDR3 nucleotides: TGTGCCAGCAGCGTAGTTCACGGGGGAGTCGATGAGCAGTTCTTC. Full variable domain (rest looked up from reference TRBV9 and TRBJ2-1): DSGVTQTPKHLITATGQRVTLRCSPRSGDLSVYWYQQSLDQGLQFLIQYYNGEERAKGNILERFSAQQFPDLHSELNLSSLELGDSALYFCASSVVHGGVDEQFFGPGTRLTVL.